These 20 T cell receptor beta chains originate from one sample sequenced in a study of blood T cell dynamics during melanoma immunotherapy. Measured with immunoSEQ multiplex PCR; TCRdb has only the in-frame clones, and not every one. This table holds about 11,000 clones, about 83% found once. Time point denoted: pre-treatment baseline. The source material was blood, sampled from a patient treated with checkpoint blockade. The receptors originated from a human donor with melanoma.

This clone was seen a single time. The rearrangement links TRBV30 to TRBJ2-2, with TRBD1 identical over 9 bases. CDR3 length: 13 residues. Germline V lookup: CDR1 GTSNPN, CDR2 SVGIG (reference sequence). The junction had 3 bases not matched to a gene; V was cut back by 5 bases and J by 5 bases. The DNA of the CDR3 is TGTGCCTGGGACAGGGGGGAGACCGGGGAGCTGTTTTTT. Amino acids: CAWDRGETGELFF.

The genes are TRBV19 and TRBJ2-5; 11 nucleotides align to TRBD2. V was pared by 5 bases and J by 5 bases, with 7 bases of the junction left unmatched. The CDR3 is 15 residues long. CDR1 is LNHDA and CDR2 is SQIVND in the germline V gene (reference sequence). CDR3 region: CASSPRLAGQETQYF. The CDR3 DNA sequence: TGTGCCAGTAGTCCTAGACTAGCGGGGCAGGAGACCCAGTACTTC.

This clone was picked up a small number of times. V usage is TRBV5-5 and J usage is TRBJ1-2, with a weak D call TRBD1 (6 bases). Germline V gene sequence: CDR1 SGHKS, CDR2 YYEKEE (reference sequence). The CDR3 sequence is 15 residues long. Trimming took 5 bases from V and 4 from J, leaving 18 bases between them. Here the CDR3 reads CASSNSGGGTYGYTF. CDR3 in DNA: TGTGCCAGCAGTAATAGTGGAGGGGGAACCTATGGCTACACCTTC.

CDR3 loop: CASSSDRGGGYTF. In DNA, the CDR3 is TGTGCCAGCAGCTCCGACAGGGGAGGTGGCTACACCTTC. The chain has TRBV7-2 and TRBJ1-2; 8 positions match TRBD1. There are 13 residues in the CDR3. Germline CDR1 reads SGHTA; CDR2 reads FQGNSA. V lost 4 bases to trimming and J lost 7 bases; unmatched junction nucleotides: 5.

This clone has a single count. The DNA of the CDR3 is TGTGCCACCAGCCGGTTAGGGGGTCCGGAGAACACCGGGGAGCTGTTTTTT. It is translated as CATSRLGGPENTGELFF. The J gene is TRBJ2-2, the V gene TRBV15, with a tentative D call TRBD1 (6 bases). The V end lost 5 bases, the J end lost 1 base, and 17 bases lay between the germline ends. The germline V gene has CDR1 LNHNV and CDR2 YYDKDF (reference sequence). The CDR3 is 17 amino acids. Supplemented by reference TRBV15 and TRBJ2-2, the full variable domain reads DAMVIQNPRYQVTQFGKPVTLSCSQTLNHNVMYWYQQKSSQAPKLLFHYYDKDFNNEADTPDNFQSRRPNTSFCFLDIRSPGLGDTAMYLCATSRLGGPENTGELFFGEGSRLTVL.

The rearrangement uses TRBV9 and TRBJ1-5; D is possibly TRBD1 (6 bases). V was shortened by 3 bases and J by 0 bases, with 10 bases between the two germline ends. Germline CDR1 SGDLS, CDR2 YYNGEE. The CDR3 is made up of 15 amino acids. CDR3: CASSARGDSNQPQHF. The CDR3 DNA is TGTGCCAGCAGCGCTAGGGGGGATAGCAATCAGCCCCAGCATTTT.

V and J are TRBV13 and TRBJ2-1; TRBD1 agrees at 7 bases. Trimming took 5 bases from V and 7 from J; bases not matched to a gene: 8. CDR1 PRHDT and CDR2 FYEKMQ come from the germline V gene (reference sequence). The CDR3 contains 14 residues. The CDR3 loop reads CASSLTGSRNEQFF. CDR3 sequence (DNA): TGTGCCAGCAGCCTGACAGGGTCTAGGAATGAGCAGTTCTTC. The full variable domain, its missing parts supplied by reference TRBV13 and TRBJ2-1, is AAGVIQSPRHLIKEKRETATLKCYPIPRHDTVYWYQQGPGQDPQFLISFYEKMQSDKGSIPDRFSAQQFSDYHSELNMSSLELGDSALYFCASSLTGSRNEQFFGPGTRLTVL.

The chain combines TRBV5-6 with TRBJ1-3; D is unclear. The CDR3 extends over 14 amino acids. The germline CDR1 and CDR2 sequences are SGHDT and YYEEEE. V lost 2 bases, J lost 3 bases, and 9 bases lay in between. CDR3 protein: CASSFWGSGNTIYF. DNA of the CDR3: TGTGCCAGCAGCTTTTGGGGAAGTGGAAACACCATATATTTT.

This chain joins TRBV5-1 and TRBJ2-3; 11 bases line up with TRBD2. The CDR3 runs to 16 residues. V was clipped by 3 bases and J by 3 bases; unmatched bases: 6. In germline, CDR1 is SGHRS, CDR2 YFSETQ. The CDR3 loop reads CASSSLLAGVTDTQYF. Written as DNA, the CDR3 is TGCGCCAGCAGCTCTTTACTAGCGGGGGTGACAGATACGCAGTATTTT. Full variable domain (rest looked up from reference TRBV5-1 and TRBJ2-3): KAGVTQTPRYLIKTRGQQVTLSCSPISGHRSVSWYQQTPGQGLQFLFEYFSETQRNKGNFPGRFSGRQFSNSRSEMNVSTLELGDSALYLCASSSLLAGVTDTQYFGPGTRLTVL.

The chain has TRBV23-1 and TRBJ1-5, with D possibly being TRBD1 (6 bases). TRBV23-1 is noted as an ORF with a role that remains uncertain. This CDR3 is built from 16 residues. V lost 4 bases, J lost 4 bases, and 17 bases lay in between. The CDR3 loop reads CASSRSDSLLNQPQHF. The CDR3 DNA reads TGCGCCAGCAGTCGGTCGGACAGCCTGCTTAATCAGCCCCAGCATTTT.

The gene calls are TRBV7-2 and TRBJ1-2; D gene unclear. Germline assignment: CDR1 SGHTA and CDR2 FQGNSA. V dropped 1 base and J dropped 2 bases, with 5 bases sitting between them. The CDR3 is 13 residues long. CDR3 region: CASSLEGNYGYTF. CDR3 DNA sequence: TGTGCCAGCAGCTTAGAGGGAAACTATGGCTACACCTTC.

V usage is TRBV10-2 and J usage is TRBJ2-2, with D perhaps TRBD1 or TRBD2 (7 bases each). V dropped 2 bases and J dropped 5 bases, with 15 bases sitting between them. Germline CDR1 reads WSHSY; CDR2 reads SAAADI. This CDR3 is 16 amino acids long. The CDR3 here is CASSEGRDRGTGELFF. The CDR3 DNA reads TGCGCCAGCAGTGAGGGGAGGGACAGAGGGACCGGGGAGCTGTTTTTT.

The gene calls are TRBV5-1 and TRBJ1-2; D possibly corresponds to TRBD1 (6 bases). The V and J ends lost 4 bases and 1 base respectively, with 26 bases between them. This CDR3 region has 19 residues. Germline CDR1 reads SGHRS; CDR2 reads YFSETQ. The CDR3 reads CASSLQNPGQPYYNYGYTF. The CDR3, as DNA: TGCGCCAGCAGCCTCCAGAATCCTGGACAGCCCTATTATAACTATGGCTACACCTTC.

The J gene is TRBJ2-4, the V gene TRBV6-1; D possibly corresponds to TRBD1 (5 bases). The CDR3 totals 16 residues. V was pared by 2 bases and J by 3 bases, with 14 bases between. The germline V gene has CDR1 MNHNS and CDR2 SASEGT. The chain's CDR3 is CASSETGGSGKNIQYF. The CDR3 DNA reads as TGTGCCAGCAGTGAAACAGGTGGTAGTGGCAAAAACATTCAGTACTTC.

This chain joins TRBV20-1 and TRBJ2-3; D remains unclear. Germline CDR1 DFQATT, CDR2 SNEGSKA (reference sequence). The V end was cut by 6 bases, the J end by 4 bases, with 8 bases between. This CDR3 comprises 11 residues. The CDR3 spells CSATLPDTQYF. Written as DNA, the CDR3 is TGCAGTGCCACCCTACCAGATACGCAGTATTTT.

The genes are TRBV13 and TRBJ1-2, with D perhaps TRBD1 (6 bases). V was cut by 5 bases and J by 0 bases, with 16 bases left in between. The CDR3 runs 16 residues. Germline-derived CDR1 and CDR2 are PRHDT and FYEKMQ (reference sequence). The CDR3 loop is CASSGGGRSPNYGYTF. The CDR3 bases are TGTGCCAGCAGCGGGGGGGGCAGATCTCCTAACTATGGCTACACCTTC.

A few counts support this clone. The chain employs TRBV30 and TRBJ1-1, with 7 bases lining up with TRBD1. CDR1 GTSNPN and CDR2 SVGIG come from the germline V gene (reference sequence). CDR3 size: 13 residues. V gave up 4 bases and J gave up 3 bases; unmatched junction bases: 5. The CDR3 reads CAWTLGQDTEAFF. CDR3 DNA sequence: TGTGCCTGGACCCTAGGACAGGACACTGAAGCTTTCTTT.

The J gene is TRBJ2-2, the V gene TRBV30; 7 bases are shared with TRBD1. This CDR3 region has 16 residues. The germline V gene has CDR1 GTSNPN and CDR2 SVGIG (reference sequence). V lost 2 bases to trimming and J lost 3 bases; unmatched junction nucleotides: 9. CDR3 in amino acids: CAWSITQGLYTGELFF. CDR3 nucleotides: TGTGCCTGGAGTATCACACAGGGGCTCTACACCGGGGAGCTGTTTTTT. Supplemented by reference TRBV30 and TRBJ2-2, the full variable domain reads SQTIHQWPATLVQPVGSPLSLECTVEGTSNPNLYWYRQAAGRGLQLLFYSVGIGQISSEVPQNLSASRPQDRQFILSSKKLLLSDSGFYLCAWSITQGLYTGELFFGEGSRLTVL.

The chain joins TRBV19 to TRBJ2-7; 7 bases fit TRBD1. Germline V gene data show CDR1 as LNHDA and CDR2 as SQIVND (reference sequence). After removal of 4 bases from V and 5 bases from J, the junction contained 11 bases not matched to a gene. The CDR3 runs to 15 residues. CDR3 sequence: CASSRPETGRNEQYF. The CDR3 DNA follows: TGTGCCAGTAGTAGGCCAGAGACAGGGAGAAACGAGCAGTACTTC.

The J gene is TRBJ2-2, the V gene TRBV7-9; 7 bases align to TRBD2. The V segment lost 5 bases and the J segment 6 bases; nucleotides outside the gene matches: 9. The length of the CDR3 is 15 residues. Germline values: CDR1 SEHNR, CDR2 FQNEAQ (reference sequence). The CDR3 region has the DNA TGTGCCAGCAGCCTGACTAGCCCAGCCGCCGGGGAGCTGTTTTTT. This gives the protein CASSLTSPAAGELFF.